This T cell receptor beta chain was observed in a study of T cells in localized non-small cell lung cancer. General study results and limits: Tumor samples were not multi-region, leaving intratumor heterogeneity unexcluded.

Regarding this clone: Its antigen is currently unknown.

Between the trimmed V and J ends, which lost 5 bases and 3 bases, there was a span of 14 bases. The CDR3 sequence is 15 residues long. Germline CDR1 is MNHNS and CDR2 is SASEGT. Sequencing used immunoSEQ multiplex PCR; TCRdb keeps in-frame clones, though not all of them. The top ten clones hold 15% to 20% of a sample with tens of thousands of clones, around four fifths of them seen once. This clonotype originated in a female donor over 55 with stage II squamous cell lung carcinoma. This rearrangement joins TRBV6-1 to TRBJ1-5, with no clear D. Here the sequenced sample was peripheral blood, taken before any cancer treatment. The CDR3 DNA follows: TGTGCCAGCAGTAGGGCAGGAACCTTCAATCAGCCCCAGCATTTT. Encoded protein: CASSRAGTFNQPQHF.